The 17 T cell receptor beta chains below were found in one sample sequenced in a study of patients and donors after allogeneic stem cell transplantation. TCRdb reanalysed the RT-PCR reads using MiXCR and keeps one entry per CDR3 protein. The data show about a million distinct CDR3 sequences, with about a sixth seen just once and around 6% held by the top ten. Material: blood, either unsorted or a sorted T cell fraction (not recorded which). The receptors originated from a human donor who was either an allogeneic HSCT recipient or a stem cell or donor lymphocyte infusion donor (not recorded which). It is not recorded whose cells these are; they may come from a transplant donor.

This clonotype has more than one count but fewer than ten. V gene TRBV10-3 combines with J gene TRBJ2-5, with a weak D call TRBD1 (6 bases). The V and J ends lost 4 bases and 3 bases respectively, with 9 bases between them. The germline CDR1 and CDR2 sequences are ENHRY and SYGVKD. The CDR3 sequence is 13 residues long. The CDR3 spells CAISGHREETQYF. CDR3 nucleotides: TGTGCCATCAGTGGTCACAGGGAAGAGACCCAGTACTTC.

In its sample, this clonotype was seen many times. The chain has TRBV20-1 and TRBJ2-4; possible D gene TRBD2, 6 bases. The CDR3 contains 13 residues. Trimming removed 3 bases at V and 6 bases at J, with 12 bases between. Germline values: CDR1 DFQATT, CDR2 SNEGSKA (reference sequence). The CDR3 nucleotides are TGCAGTGCTAGCCGGGGGACGGTAAACATTCAGTACTTC. As protein: CSASRGTVNIQYF.

This clonotype came up once. The gene calls are TRBV11-3 and TRBJ2-7, with 8 bases fitting TRBD1. After removal of 5 bases from V and 2 bases from J, the junction contained 8 bases not matched to a gene. This CDR3 has 15 amino acids. The V gene's germline CDR1 is SGHNT and CDR2 YENEEA. This chain's CDR3 is CASSTPDRVPYEQYF. In nucleotides, the CDR3 is TGTGCCAGCAGCACCCCGGACAGGGTCCCCTACGAGCAGTACTTC.

The chain links TRBV9 to TRBJ2-4; tentatively, D is TRBD2 (6 bases). Trimming cost V 0 bases and J 0 bases, with 13 bases left between them. This CDR3 contains 17 residues. The germline V gene has CDR1 SGDLS and CDR2 YYNGEE. CDR3 residues: CASSVGGLTLAKNIQYF. CDR3 sequence (DNA): TGTGCCAGCAGCGTAGGGGGACTGACCTTAGCCAAAAACATTCAGTACTTC.

The chain uses TRBV18 and TRBJ2-3, with D hard to call. The germline V gene encodes CDR1 KGHSH and CDR2 LQKENI. The CDR3 runs to 13 residues. V dropped 1 base and J dropped 4 bases, with 6 bases sitting between them. CDR3 sequence: CASSPLVADTQYF. CDR3 coding DNA: TGTGCCAGCTCACCACTGGTGGCAGATACGCAGTATTTT.

This chain connects TRBV25-1 to TRBJ2-5; no clear D. CDR3 length: 15 residues. Germline lookup yields CDR1 MGHDK and CDR2 SYGVNS. Trimming cost V 2 bases and J 3 bases, with 13 bases left between them. As DNA, the CDR3 is TGTGCCAGCAGTGAAGCTGGGGTTGGAAAAGAGACCCAGTACTTC. Residues: CASSEAGVGKETQYF.

The rearrangement uses TRBV2 and TRBJ1-6; 7 bases match TRBD1. The CDR3 covers 13 residues. CDR1 SNHLY and CDR2 FYNNEI come from the germline V gene. The trim removed 11 bases at V and 4 bases at J, leaving 5 bases unmatched. The chain's CDR3 is CAVRDRYNSPLHF. CDR3 bases: TGTGCCGTCCGGGACAGATATAATTCACCCCTCCACTTT.

This chain joins TRBV30 and TRBJ2-7; TRBD1 is a possible D gene (6 bases). CDR1 GTSNPN and CDR2 SVGIG come from the germline V gene (reference sequence). This CDR3 contains 13 residues. Trimming shortened V by 2 bases and J by 4 bases, and 12 bases separated the two germline ends. CDR3 DNA sequence: TGTGCCTGGAGTAACAGGGTTGGGTACGAGCAGTACTTC. It translates to CAWSNRVGYEQYF.

The sample holds a few counts of this clonotype. CDR3 region: CAWSVLGRGYTF. CDR3 DNA: TGTGCCTGGAGTGTACTGGGCAGGGGCTACACCTTC. The rearrangement uses TRBV30 and TRBJ1-2; D unclear. Germline loops: CDR1 GTSNPN, CDR2 SVGIG (reference sequence). The CDR3 contains 12 residues. The V and J ends lost 0 bases and 8 bases respectively, with 10 bases between them.

The J gene is TRBJ1-3, the V gene TRBV4-1, with D unresolved. Deletions cut 0 bases from V and 0 bases from J, with 6 bases between. The germline gives CDR1 MGHRA, CDR2 YSYEKL. This CDR3 comprises 15 residues. CDR3 nucleotides: TGCGCCAGCAGCCAAGAAGGAACCTCTGGAAACACCATATATTTT. Translated, it gives CASSQEGTSGNTIYF.

There are a few counts of this clonotype. This chain links TRBV9 with TRBJ2-2; perhaps TRBD1 as D (5 bases). The germline gives CDR1 SGDLS, CDR2 YYNGEE. Trimming took off 3 bases at V and 4 bases at J, with 16 bases between the two ends. This CDR3 has 16 residues. The CDR3 sequence: CASSAAGSPSTGELFF. The DNA of the CDR3 is TGTGCCAGCAGCGCCGCAGGGTCGCCTAGCACCGGGGAGCTGTTTTTT.

The chain uses TRBV10-3 and TRBJ2-7; tentative D call: TRBD2 (5 bases). The CDR3 is 12 amino acids. Trimming took off 8 bases at V and 2 bases at J, with 10 bases between the two ends. CDR1 is ENHRY, CDR2 SYGVKD, per germline. The CDR3 nucleotides read TGTGCCATCGGCTCTAGCACCTACGAGCAGTACTTC. Amino acid sequence: CAIGSSTYEQYF.

Many counts were recorded for this clonotype. This sequence joins TRBV5-1 and TRBJ2-3; D gene unclear. Trimming removed 4 bases at V and 6 bases at J, with 12 bases between. This CDR3 has 13 amino acids. The germline V gene encodes CDR1 SGHRS and CDR2 YFSETQ. In nucleotides, the CDR3 is TGCGCCAGCAGCGGAACCCAGAGGGATACGCAGTATTTT. Protein: CASSGTQRDTQYF.

This clonotype was observed at least ten times. CDR3 amino acids: CASSLIVTEAFF. The CDR3, as DNA: TGTGCCAGCAGTTTGATAGTAACGGAAGCTTTCTTT. This chain joins TRBV12-3 or TRBV12-4 and TRBJ1-1; D not certain. V was pared by 3 bases and J by 8 bases, with 10 bases between. The CDR3 sequence is 12 residues long.

This clonotype was seen only a few times. The rearrangement links TRBV6-1 to TRBJ2-7; D gene uncertain. Germline V gene lookup returns CDR1 MNHNS and CDR2 SASEGT. V lost 5 bases and J lost 5, with 10 bases in between. CDR3 length: 12 amino acids. The CDR3: CASSLDGHEQYF. Written as DNA, the CDR3 is TGTGCCAGCAGTCTGGATGGGCACGAGCAGTACTTC.

V and J are TRBV5-4 and TRBJ2-1; 7 bases match TRBD2. V shed 0 bases, J shed 7 bases, and the junction held 10 bases outside the gene matches. This CDR3 comprises 16 residues. Germline CDR1 and CDR2: SGHNT and YYREEE (reference sequence). The CDR3 nucleotides read TGTGCCAGCAGCTTGGCCGGGGCGGGAGTGGTGAATGAGCAGTTCTTC. It is translated as CASSLAGAGVVNEQFF.

This clonotype was detected many times. The J gene is TRBJ2-4, the V gene TRBV12-3 or TRBV12-4; tentatively, D is TRBD1 (7 bases). V was clipped by 7 bases and J by 5 bases, with 15 bases between them. The CDR3 sequence is 14 residues long. The CDR3 reads CASTLGGGQNIQYF. The CDR3 nucleotides are TGTGCCAGCACCTTAGGAGGGGGCCAAAACATTCAGTACTTC.